The 26 T cell receptor beta chains below were found in one sample sequenced in a study of graft-versus-host responses after intestinal transplantation. Sequencing was performed with immunoSEQ multiplex PCR; in TCRdb, only in-frame clones are kept and a portion is missing. The data hold around 7,800 clones, with 75% observed a single time. Both intraepithelial and lamina propria lymphocytes were released by processing graft tissue. The sample in question was ileum tissue, obtained approximately 230 days after intestinal transplant. The source of these receptors is a human patient who received an intestinal transplant, so some T cells may come from the graft donor.

The chain recombines TRBV7-7 with TRBJ1-1; D gene unclear. Germline V lookup: CDR1 SSHAT, CDR2 FNYEAQ (reference sequence). Trimming took 0 bases from V and 11 from J, leaving 13 bases between them. This CDR3 region has 13 residues. This chain's CDR3 is CASSLAPQAPAFF. CDR3 sequence (DNA): TGTGCCAGCAGCTTAGCGCCCCAGGCCCCTGCTTTCTTT.

This rearrangement joins TRBV6-5 to TRBJ1-3; TRBD1 matches 7 bases. In germline, CDR1 is MNHEY, CDR2 SVGAGI. This CDR3 region has 14 residues. The V segment lost 8 bases and the J segment 0 bases; nucleotides outside the gene matches: 4. CDR3 region: CASGTVRSGNTIYF. In DNA, the CDR3 is TGTGCCAGCGGGACAGTTCGCTCTGGAAACACCATATATTTT.

V gene TRBV4-2 combines with J gene TRBJ2-7; the match to TRBD2 covers 12 bases. Germline assignment: CDR1 LGHNA and CDR2 YNFKEQ. V shed 1 base, J shed 2 bases, and the junction held 3 bases outside the gene matches. The length of the CDR3 is 16 residues. CDR3 nucleotide sequence: TGTGCCAGCAGCCAAGGGCTAGCGGGAGGGCCCTACGAGCAGTACTTC. Translated, it gives CASSQGLAGGPYEQYF.

The rearrangement links TRBV29-1 to TRBJ2-7; 8 bases align to TRBD1. In germline, CDR1 is SQVTM, CDR2 ANQGSEA. The trim removed 5 bases at V and 2 bases at J, leaving 5 bases unmatched. CDR3 size: 13 residues. CDR3 coding DNA: TGCAGCGTTTTGACAGGGGTTGCCTACGAGCAGTACTTC. It specifies CSVLTGVAYEQYF.

The chain couples TRBV9 to TRBJ2-1, with D possibly TRBD2 on 6 matching bases. The CDR3 has 15 amino acids. V was clipped by 0 bases and J by 10 bases, with 17 bases between them. Per germline, CDR1 SGDLS and CDR2 YYNGEE. The CDR3: CASSVAARGIHEQFF. CDR3 DNA sequence: TGTGCCAGCAGCGTAGCGGCACGGGGGATCCACGAGCAGTTCTTC. Looking up the rest from reference TRBV9 and TRBJ2-1 gives the full variable domain: DSGVTQTPKHLITATGQRVTLRCSPRSGDLSVYWYQQSLDQGLQFLIQYYNGEERAKGNILERFSAQQFPDLHSELNLSSLELGDSALYFCASSVAARGIHEQFFGPGTRLTVL.

The V and J genes are TRBV11-2 and TRBJ2-2, with TRBD2 as a possible D gene (6 bases). V lost 6 bases and J lost 1, with 12 bases in between. Germline CDR1 SGHAT, CDR2 FQNNGV. The CDR3 runs to 15 residues. Here the CDR3 DNA reads TGTGCCAGCAGACAGAGACTAGGGAACACCGGGGAGCTGTTTTTT. This translates into CASRQRLGNTGELFF. The whole variable domain, filled in from reference TRBV11-2 and TRBJ2-2, reads EAGVAQSPRYKIIEKRQSVAFWCNPISGHATLYWYQQILGQGPKLLIQFQNNGVVDDSQLPKDRFSAERLKGVDSTLKIQPAKLEDSAVYLCASRQRLGNTGELFFGEGSRLTVL.

The CDR3 DNA follows: TGTGCCAGCTCACCAGCGACAGGTACCGCGGGGGAGCTGTTTTTT. Protein product: CASSPATGTAGELFF. The gene calls are TRBV18 and TRBJ2-2; possible D gene TRBD1, 6 bases. V lost 2 bases and J lost 8, with 15 bases in between. This CDR3 spans 15 amino acids. Per germline, CDR1 KGHSH and CDR2 LQKENI.

The sample holds a few counts of this clone. V usage is TRBV6-6 and J usage is TRBJ1-1; D might be TRBD1 (5 bases). Trimming removed 8 bases at V and 5 bases at J, with 12 bases between. CDR1 MNHNY and CDR2 SVGAGI come from the germline V gene (reference sequence). This CDR3 spans 12 amino acids. CDR3 nucleotide sequence: TGTGCCAGCGGATCGGGGGGAACTGAAGCTTTCTTT. The encoded protein is CASGSGGTEAFF.

This rearrangement joins TRBV7-2 to TRBJ1-6; TRBD1 matches 7 bases. V lost 8 bases to trimming and J lost 9 bases; unmatched junction nucleotides: 4. Looked up from germline, CDR1 is SGHTA and CDR2 is FQGNSA. The CDR3 length is 12 residues. The CDR3 region has the DNA TGTGCCAGCGGGGACAGTCCTTCACCCCTCCACTTT. Encoded protein: CASGDSPSPLHF.

The chain recombines TRBV10-2 with TRBJ2-1; the match to TRBD1 covers 9 bases. Germline V CDR1 and CDR2: WSHSY, SAAADI. The ends lost 8 bases at V and 4 bases at J; junction bases unmatched: 18. The CDR3 is 18 residues long. The CDR3: CASLGQGRGEGRYNEQFF. The CDR3 DNA reads TGCGCCAGCTTGGGACAGGGAAGGGGGGAGGGCCGATACAATGAGCAGTTCTTC.

The rearrangement joins TRBV30 to TRBJ1-6; D is unclear. This CDR3 has 13 residues. V was clipped by 3 bases and J by 0 bases, with 3 bases between them. Per germline, CDR1 GTSNPN and CDR2 SVGIG (reference sequence). CDR3 region: CAWRSSYNSPLHF. The CDR3, as DNA: TGTGCCTGGAGGAGCTCCTATAATTCACCCCTCCACTTT.

V and J are TRBV11-3 and TRBJ2-2; 7 bases fit TRBD2. CDR1 and CDR2 from the germline V gene are SGHNT and YENEEA. The CDR3 contains 16 residues. Trimming cost V 1 base and J 4 bases; bases outside gene matches: 6. The CDR3 DNA follows: TGTGCCAGCAGCTTAGGCGGTAGCGGGTCCACCGGGGAGCTGTTTTTT. This translates into CASSLGGSGSTGELFF.

Written as DNA, the CDR3 is TGTGCCAGCGTGACCGGGACAGGAACTTTGGGAAACACCATATATTTT. Its translation is CASVTGTGTLGNTIYF. The rearrangement links TRBV19 to TRBJ1-3; 8 bases match TRBD1. CDR1 LNHDA and CDR2 SQIVND come from the germline V gene (reference sequence). This CDR3 region has 16 residues. V lost 9 bases, J lost 4 bases, and 14 bases stayed unmatched.

The chain combines TRBV19 with TRBJ2-7; perhaps TRBD1 as D (6 bases). The CDR3 has 14 amino acids. Trimming stripped 2 bases from V and 3 bases from J, with 11 bases between. Germline CDR1 and CDR2: LNHDA and SQIVND (reference sequence). CDR3 sequence reads: CASSIYADSYEQYF. CDR3 DNA: TGTGCCAGTAGTATATACGCGGACAGCTACGAGCAGTACTTC.

CDR3: CASSLGQGVGEQYF. The CDR3 DNA follows: TGCGCCAGCAGCTTGGGACAGGGGGTAGGGGAGCAGTACTTC. This chain uses TRBV5-1 with TRBJ2-7, with 9 bases that match TRBD1. The CDR3 covers 14 residues. From germline, CDR1 is SGHRS and CDR2 YFSETQ. V shed 0 bases and J 7 bases; nucleotides not matched to a gene: 5. Combining the CDR3 with reference TRBV5-1 and TRBJ2-7 gives the whole variable domain KAGVTQTPRYLIKTRGQQVTLSCSPISGHRSVSWYQQTPGQGLQFLFEYFSETQRNKGNFPGRFSGRQFSNSRSEMNVSTLELGDSALYLCASSLGQGVGEQYFGPGTRLTVT.

The chain combines TRBV2 with TRBJ2-2; no reliable D call. The germline V and J ends were trimmed by 5 bases and 4 bases, with 8 bases remaining between them. The CDR3 length is 13 residues. Germline CDR1 and CDR2: SNHLY and FYNNEI. CDR3 nucleotide sequence: TGTGCCAGCAGTTTTAGTAGCACCGGGGAGCTGTTTTTT. This sequence encodes CASSFSSTGELFF.

J is TRBJ1-3 and V is TRBV14, with no clear D. The CDR3 loop spans 14 amino acids. V lost 1 base and J lost 6, with 10 bases in between. Germline V gene data show CDR1 as SGHDN and CDR2 as FVKESK. The CDR3 region has the DNA TGTGCCAGCAGCCAAGCGGGAAGGGCAAACACCATATATTTT. This gives the protein CASSQAGRANTIYF. Filled out from reference TRBV14 and TRBJ1-3, the complete variable domain reads EAGVTQFPSHSVIEKGQTVTLRCDPISGHDNLYWYRRVMGKEIKFLLHFVKESKQDESGMPNNRFLAERTGGTYSTLKVQPAELEDSGVYFCASSQAGRANTIYFGEGSWLTVV.

This rearrangement joins TRBV6-1 to TRBJ1-1; D is unresolved. The V gene lost 7 bases and the J gene lost 0 bases, with 12 bases spanning the gap. The germline CDR1 and CDR2 sequences are MNHNS and SASEGT. CDR3 length: 14 residues. CDR3 sequence: CASKDTVLNTEAFF. CDR3 sequence (DNA): TGTGCCAGCAAAGATACAGTTCTGAACACTGAAGCTTTCTTT.

This clone was found a few times. This chain joins TRBV11-3 and TRBJ2-5, with TRBD2 matching over 9 bases. Germline-derived CDR1 and CDR2 are SGHNT and YENEEA. J was trimmed by 2 bases and V by 1 base; bases with no gene match: 5. The CDR3 covers 16 residues. Written as DNA, the CDR3 is TGTGCCAGCAGCTTAGGTAGCGGGGGCCCTCAAGAGACCCAGTACTTC. This codes for CASSLGSGGPQETQYF.

Written as DNA, the CDR3 is TGTGCCAGCAGTGAAGGGACAGGGGGCGGAAACACCATATATTTT. As protein: CASSEGTGGGNTIYF. The V gene is TRBV6-1, the J gene TRBJ1-3; 11 bases fit TRBD1. The CDR3 has 15 amino acids. Trimming removed 1 base from V and 4 bases from J; junction bases left unmatched: 0. CDR1 and CDR2 from the germline V gene are MNHNS and SASEGT.

The chain carries TRBV6-1 and TRBJ1-1; 9 bases align to TRBD1. The V gene end was trimmed by 9 bases and the J gene end by 5 bases; junction bases not matched to a gene: 7. Germline V gene sequence: CDR1 MNHNS, CDR2 SASEGT. This CDR3 spans 13 amino acids. The CDR3: CASLGTGKTEAFF. CDR3 DNA: TGTGCCAGTCTCGGGACAGGGAAAACTGAAGCTTTCTTT.

A single count supports this clone. The chain has TRBV10-3 and TRBJ2-3; tentative D call: TRBD2 (6 bases). The germline V gene has CDR1 ENHRY and CDR2 SYGVKD. The CDR3 spans 14 residues. Trimming pared 6 bases from V and 5 bases from J, leaving 15 bases between. Here the CDR3 DNA reads TGTGCCATCAGCCGGGACGGGCGGGGAGATACGCAGTATTTT. Protein product: CAISRDGRGDTQYF.

The chain joins TRBV5-5 to TRBJ1-3, with 9 bases that match TRBD1. Trimming took 0 bases from V and 2 from J; bases not matched to a gene: 15. This CDR3 has 20 residues. Germline values: CDR1 SGHKS, CDR2 YYEKEE (reference sequence). CDR3 sequence (DNA): TGTGCCAGCAGCTTGGAAACCGGGACAGGGAGACAACTCCCTGGAAACACCATATATTTT. Amino acids: CASSLETGTGRQLPGNTIYF.

This clone was seen only a few times. V is TRBV27 and J is TRBJ2-2; D is perhaps TRBD2 (5 bases). The CDR3 consists of 17 residues. Trimming cost V 0 bases and J 0 bases, with 11 bases left between them. CDR1 MNHEY and CDR2 SMNVEV come from the germline V gene (reference sequence). The CDR3 here is CASSLSVGGTNTGELFF. The CDR3 nucleotides are TGTGCCAGCAGTTTATCGGTCGGAGGAACGAACACCGGGGAGCTGTTTTTT.

The J gene is TRBJ1-1, the V gene TRBV6-1, with D unclear. V lost 2 bases and J lost 2, with 9 bases in between. Per the germline V gene, CDR1 is MNHNS and CDR2 is SASEGT. The CDR3 consists of 14 residues. In nucleotides, the CDR3 is TGTGCCAGCAGTGAAACGGGAATAAACACTGAAGCTTTCTTT. Its protein product is CASSETGINTEAFF.

The genes are TRBV5-6 and TRBJ2-5; TRBD1 matches at 9 bases. With 0 bases clipped from V and 5 bases from J, the junction kept 2 bases outside the gene matches. Germline V gene data show CDR1 as SGHDT and CDR2 as YYEEEE. The CDR3 covers 14 residues. The CDR3 is CASSLAGTGETQYF. CDR3 nucleotide sequence: TGTGCCAGCAGCTTGGCCGGGACAGGGGAGACCCAGTACTTC.